These 14 T cell receptor beta chains were sequenced from one sample in a study of cytomegalovirus exposure and HLA in healthy donors. The PCR contained 60 Vbeta and 13 Jbeta primers. The table came from immunoSEQ multiplex PCR; TCRdb's copy has only in-frame clones and leaves some out. The sample includes about 130,000 clones, about 80% of them seen just once. The specimen was PBMCs. Receptors originate from a man aged 18-30 years in good health and CMV-seronegative.

In its sample, this clone was seen a few times. The gene calls are TRBV4-3 and TRBJ2-2, with 9 bases matching TRBD2. V was pared by 0 bases and J by 2 bases, with 7 bases of the junction left unmatched. The V gene's germline CDR1 is LGHNA and CDR2 YSLEER. The length of the CDR3 is 18 residues. Here the CDR3 DNA reads TGCGCCAGCAGCCAAGATTGGTCTAGCGGGACAAACACCGGGGAGCTGTTTTTT. It encodes CASSQDWSSGTNTGELFF.

The rearrangement uses TRBV25-1 and TRBJ1-2; D unresolved. Germline lookup yields CDR1 MGHDK and CDR2 SYGVNS. Trimming cost V 5 bases and J 1 base, with 5 bases left between them. The CDR3 extends over 12 amino acids. CDR3 in amino acids: CASSRYNYGYTF. The CDR3 DNA is TGTGCCAGCAGTCGCTATAACTATGGCTACACCTTC.

CDR3 residues: CASSPGTSGPEQYF. CDR3 DNA sequence: TGTGCCAGCTCACCGGGGACTAGCGGACCCGAGCAGTACTTC. The genes are TRBV18 and TRBJ2-7, with 11 bases that match TRBD2. CDR1 KGHSH and CDR2 LQKENI come from the germline V gene. The CDR3 has 14 amino acids. V shed 3 bases and J 6 bases; nucleotides not matched to a gene: 4.

This rearrangement joins TRBV5-1 to TRBJ2-1, with TRBD1 matching over 7 bases. Germline CDR1 and CDR2: SGHRS and YFSETQ. The CDR3 consists of 16 residues. V shed 4 bases and J 1 base; nucleotides not matched to a gene: 8. DNA of the CDR3: TGCGCCAGCAGCCCGCAGACAGGGAAGTCCTACAATGAGCAGTTCTTC. Translation: CASSPQTGKSYNEQFF.

The J gene is TRBJ2-5, the V gene TRBV4-1, with TRBD1 matching 8 bases. The end of the DNA is better explained by TRBJ2-7, so the J call may be wrong. Germline V gene lookup returns CDR1 MGHRA and CDR2 YSYEKL. The CDR3 sequence is 15 residues long. CDR3 sequence: CASSQARDRRYEQYF. In nucleotides, the CDR3 is TGCGCCAGCAGCCAAGCCCGGGACAGGCGATACGAGCAGTACTTC.

The chain employs TRBV6-5 and TRBJ1-2, with 7 bases identical to TRBD1. Losses at the gene ends were 4 bases for V and 7 bases for J; bases not matched to a gene: 12. The CDR3 consists of 15 residues. Germline lookup yields CDR1 MNHEY and CDR2 SVGAGI. CDR3 sequence reads: CASSSTGQRRRGYTF. The CDR3 DNA sequence: TGTGCCAGCAGTTCGACGGGACAGAGGAGACGTGGCTACACCTTC.

The CDR3 nucleotides are TGTGCCAGCTCACCGGGAGGGACAAACACCATATATTTT. Amino acids: CASSPGGTNTIYF. This sequence joins TRBV18 and TRBJ1-3, with D possibly being TRBD1 (5 bases). CDR1 and CDR2 (germline): KGHSH, LQKENI. CDR3 length: 13 residues. The V end was cut by 3 bases, the J end by 6 bases, with 9 bases between.

The CDR3 region is CASSYPGGNYGYTF. The DNA for the CDR3 is TGTGCCAGCAGTTACCCGGGGGGCAACTATGGCTACACCTTC. The chain carries TRBV6-6 and TRBJ1-2; D possibly corresponds to TRBD1 (6 bases). The CDR3 is made up of 14 amino acids. Germline CDR1 is MNHNY and CDR2 is SVGAGI (reference sequence). V was clipped by 2 bases and J by 2 bases, with 9 bases between them.

This chain links TRBV21-1 with TRBJ1-4; TRBD1 is the table's D call, not checked against the DNA. TRBV21-1 counts as a pseudogene. The CDR3 is 18 residues long. DNA of the CDR3: TGTGCCAGCAGCATATACGGGACAGGGGAGCCAACTAATGAAAAACTGTTTTTT. Its protein is CASSIYGTGEPTNEKLFF.

The CDR3 reads CASSAHTGAEQYF. In DNA, the CDR3 is TGTGCCAGCAGCGCCCATACAGGGGCCGAGCAGTACTTC. This chain links TRBV6-4 with TRBJ2-7; 7 nucleotides line up with TRBD1. Germline V gives CDR1 MRHNA, CDR2 SNTAGT. Unmatched junction bases numbered 8, after V lost 6 bases and J lost 6 bases. There are 13 residues in the CDR3.

In its sample, this clone was seen once. This chain uses TRBV5-1 with TRBJ2-7; D is possibly TRBD1 (6 bases). CDR1 is SGHRS and CDR2 is YFSETQ in the germline V gene. The CDR3 contains 13 residues. V lost 4 bases and J 3 bases, leaving 11 bases between the germline ends. The CDR3 loop is CASSPDRFYEQYF. The CDR3 DNA follows: TGCGCCAGCAGCCCGGACAGATTCTACGAGCAGTACTTC.

The sample holds one count of this clone. The chain couples TRBV2 to TRBJ2-2, with D perhaps matching TRBD2 (5 bases). V lost 6 bases and J 3 bases, leaving 8 bases between the germline ends. CDR1 is SNHLY, CDR2 FYNNEI, per germline. The CDR3 totals 13 residues. The CDR3 loop is CASRLGYTGELFF. CDR3 sequence (DNA): TGTGCCAGCAGACTAGGGTACACCGGGGAGCTGTTTTTT.

J is TRBJ1-2 and V is TRBV7-2; possible D gene TRBD1, 6 bases. The CDR3 is 15 residues long. Trimming left V 3 bases short and J 2 bases short, with 13 bases between. The germline CDR1 and CDR2 sequences are SGHTA and FQGNSA. The CDR3 sequence: CASSFARGSNYGYTF. The CDR3 region has the DNA TGTGCCAGCAGCTTCGCCAGGGGCAGCAACTATGGCTACACCTTC.

This rearrangement joins TRBV18 to TRBJ1-3; D gene uncertain. V gave up 4 bases and J gave up 0 bases, with 16 bases separating them. The germline V gene has CDR1 KGHSH and CDR2 LQKENI. The CDR3 extends over 17 amino acids. In nucleotides, the CDR3 is TGTGCCAGCTCACTGCTAGGTCGTACTATCTCTGGAAACACCATATATTTT. This sequence encodes CASSLLGRTISGNTIYF.